A selection of T cell receptor beta chains follows, all from one sample in a study of neoadjuvant nivolumab and ipilimumab in lung cancer. Generated by immunoSEQ multiplex PCR, the TCRdb table keeps only in-frame clones and is missing some. The sample carries thousands of clones, about 80% recorded once. The sample consisted of tumor tissue, taken after neoadjuvant nivolumab, alone or with ipilimumab, at or shortly before surgery. The receptors derive from an adult with non-small cell lung cancer. The CDR3 runs from the conserved cysteine through the conserved F or W.

V: TRBV14
CDR3: CAKRTGGSYGYTF

V: TRBV5-1
CDR3: CASSLAQLGVNTEAFF

V: TRBV7-3
CDR3: CASSLLGGFGQYF

V: TRBV27
CDR3: CASSLSEARGYEQYF

V: TRBV7-2
CDR3: CASSLVSGRTDTQYF

V: TRBV6-1
CDR3: CASSEAAGSSHEQYF

V: TRBV6-5
CDR3: CASSRDAYNEQFF

V: TRBV28
CDR3: CASSSYYGTGGANYGYTF

V: TRBV4-1
CDR3: CASSNVGAANMNTEAFF

V: TRBV5-1
CDR3: CASNEGSTQETQYF

V: TRBV7-3
CDR3: CASSSTAGGRTYGYTF

V: TRBV2
CDR3: CASSPRLASRYEQYF

V: TRBV19
CDR3: CASSIQTNSNQPQHF

V: TRBV5-4
CDR3: CASSLNSNEKLFF

V: TRBV7-2
CDR3: CASSLYIGDHEQYF

V: TRBV10-3
CDR3: CAISGPGNNEQFF

V: TRBV18
CDR3: CASSPSSAFYNEQFF

V: TRBV5-1
CDR3: CASSLGTGAEQYF

V: TRBV30
CDR3: CAWSVSQYGELFF

V: TRBV27
CDR3: CASSKVGNSYNEQFF

V: TRBV7-6
CDR3: CASSLTQLNTEAFF

V: TRBV25-1
CDR3: CASSLYYEQYF

V: TRBV4-1
CDR3: CASSLTPSTYEQYF

V: TRBV18
CDR3: CASSPPGDTEAFF

V: TRBV4-1
CDR3: CASSQDWGKGGYTF

V: TRBV6-1
CDR3: CASYWGVEAFF

V: TRBV21-1
CDR3: CASSFLGQYNEQFF

V: TRBV6-6
CDR3: CASSALGRAGNEQYF

V: TRBV6-5
CDR3: CASRRGDTQYF

V: TRBV6-1
CDR3: CASSEGTSDADTQYF

V: TRBV11-2
CDR3: CASSLTGGTGNTIYF

V: TRBV5-1
CDR3: CASSSRVAETEAFF

V: TRBV11-2
CDR3: CASSLVTGSYEQYF

V: TRBV30
CDR3: CAWAHRGNYGYTF

V: TRBV28
CDR3: CATHYTEAFF

V: TRBV6-1
CDR3: CASSVAQGSYEQYF

V: TRBV30
CDR3: CAWSPNWANQPQHF

V: TRBV4-1
CDR3: CASSPGLAGGGETQYF

V: TRBV5-1
CDR3: CASSLERGGQPQHF

V: TRBV11-1
CDR3: CASSRDRGNSYEQYF

V: TRBV7-9
CDR3: CASSFGHEQYF

V: TRBV4-1
CDR3: CASSQDQSGADEDRGSYEQYF

V: TRBV11-1
CDR3: CASSLAGTGGSYEQYF

V: TRBV7-9
CDR3: CASSHSTEAFF

V: TRBV6-5
CDR3: CASSRVTSSYEQYF